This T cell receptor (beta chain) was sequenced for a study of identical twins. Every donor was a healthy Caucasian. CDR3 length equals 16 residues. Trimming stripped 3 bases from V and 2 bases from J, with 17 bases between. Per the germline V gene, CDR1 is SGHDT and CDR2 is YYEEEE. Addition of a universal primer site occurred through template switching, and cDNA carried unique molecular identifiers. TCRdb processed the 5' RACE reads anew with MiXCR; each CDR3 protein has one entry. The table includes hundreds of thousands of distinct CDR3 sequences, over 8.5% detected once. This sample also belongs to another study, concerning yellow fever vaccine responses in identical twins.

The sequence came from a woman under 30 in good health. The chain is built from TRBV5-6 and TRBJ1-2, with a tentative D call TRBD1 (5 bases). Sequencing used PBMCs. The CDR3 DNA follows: TGTGCCAGCAGCTCAATCTACGCGGGACGGAACTATGGCTACACCTTC. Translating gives CASSSIYAGRNYGYTF.